Only a few counts were recorded for the clone carrying this TCR beta chain. Its target is not known. Generated by immunoSEQ multiplex PCR, the TCRdb table keeps only in-frame clones and is missing some. This sample carries around 10,000 clones, about two thirds of them seen once, and the ten largest clones take approximately 11%. The sample belongs to a study of CD4+ T cells in melanoma. This CDR3 spans 15 amino acids. Study-level findings and limits: In melanoma, neoantigen-specific CD4+ T cells reportedly differed in differentiation state. CD8+ T cell, macrophage and B cell function reportedly correlated with neoantigen-specific CD4+ T cells.

Specimen: cells from a culture (not recorded whether cultured in vitro). This clonotype was obtained from a human donor with melanoma. The chain joins TRBV21-1 to TRBJ1-5; the table names TRBD1, a call not compared with the DNA. TRBV21-1 has pseudogene status. The CDR3 region is CASSNPGQANQPQHF. The CDR3 DNA follows: TGTGCCAGCAGCAACCCCGGTCAGGCCAATCAGCCCCAGCATTTT.